These T cell receptor beta chains were read from a single sample in a study of T cells in Graves' hyperthyroidism and ophthalmopathy. TCRdb fed the multiplex PCR reads into MiXCR, producing one record per CDR3 protein. The sample gives under 350,000 distinct CDR3 sequences, approximately 17% of which show up once; around 58% is in the top ten. The sample consisted of blood. Receptors originate from a woman aged 60-70 years with Graves' ophthalmopathy. Both conserved end residues are part of each CDR3. Each record gives: clone size, J gene, D gene, V gene, CDR3 DNA, CDR3 protein. D genes are given only for firm matches. Clone sizes are given selectively: once, few, many, or a class where the clone is expanded.

few | TRBJ2-3 | . | TRBV29-1 | TGCAGCGTGGCGGACAGCCGTATTGGGGATACGCAGTATTTT | CSVADSRIGDTQYF
. | TRBJ2-5 | TRBD2 | TRBV6-5 | TGTGCCAGCAGTTACCGACTAGCGGGTACCCAAGAGACCCAGTACTTC | CASSYRLAGTQETQYF
many | TRBJ1-1 | TRBD1 | TRBV29-1 | TGCAGCGTGGGACAGGGGGGCACTGAAGCTTTCTTT | CSVGQGGTEAFF
few | TRBJ2-5 | . | TRBV6-5 | TGTGCCAGCAGTTACTTGGGCAGGGCGGAAGAGACCCAGTACTTC | CASSYLGRAEETQYF
many | TRBJ2-2 | TRBD1 | TRBV7-3 | TGTGCCAGCAGCGGGACAGGGGGCGGCGGGGAGCTGTTTTTT | CASSGTGGGGELFF
few | TRBJ1-1 | . | TRBV19 | TGTGCCAGTAGTATGCTCCCCTTATTCGCCTCTGAAGCTTTCTTT | CASSMLPLFASEAFF
. | TRBJ2-7 | TRBD1 | TRBV5-1 | TGCGCCAGCAGAGGAACTGGGACAGGGGGAAACGAGCAGTACTTC | CASRGTGTGGNEQYF
. | TRBJ1-3 | . | TRBV25-1 | TGTGCCAGCAGGGACACCGCTGGAAACACCATATATTTT | CASRDTAGNTIYF
many | TRBJ2-7 | . | TRBV5-6 | TGTGCCAGCAGCTTGCTCAGCGATGCCTACGAGCAGTACTTC | CASSLLSDAYEQYF
many | TRBJ2-7 | . | TRBV2 | TGTGCCAGCTATTTTACTGGGGTGTGGGGATCTGACCACGAGCAGTACTTC | CASYFTGVWGSDHEQYF
. | TRBJ1-2 | . | TRBV2 | TGTGCCAGCAGTGACCGTACCGGACAGCTCTATGGCTACACCTTC | CASSDRTGQLYGYTF
many | TRBJ2-7 | . | TRBV6-2/TRBV6-3 | TGTGCCAGCAGTCACGGAGGGTTTCCGGGACAAACCTACGAGCAGTACTTC | CASSHGGFPGQTYEQYF
many | TRBJ2-5 | TRBD2 | TRBV20-1 | TGCAGTGCTAGCGACCCGGCCGTCGGGGGGGAGACCCAGTACTTC | CSASDPAVGGETQYF
many | TRBJ1-1 | TRBD1 | TRBV28 | TGTGCCAGCAGACTCACGGGACAGGGGGACACTGAAGCTTTCTTT | CASRLTGQGDTEAFF
many | TRBJ1-6 | . | TRBV11-2 | TGTGCCAGCAGCTTAGGCCCAAGGGGTCCACCCTCCCTCCACTTT | CASSLGPRGPPSLHF
many | TRBJ1-2 | . | TRBV12-3/TRBV12-4 | TGTGCCAGCAGTTTTTTGAGGGGCTATGGCTACACCTTC | CASSFLRGYGYTF
many | TRBJ2-3 | TRBD1 | TRBV2 | TGTGCCAGCAGTCGGACAGGGGTCACAGATACGCAGTATTTT | CASSRTGVTDTQYF
many | TRBJ2-2 | TRBD2 | TRBV20-1 | TGCAGTGCCATAGCGGGTTACACCGGGGAGCTGTTTTTT | CSAIAGYTGELFF
. | TRBJ1-5 | . | TRBV19 | TGTGCCAGTGCAGGGGTGAATCAGCCCCAGCATTTT | CASAGVNQPQHF
few | TRBJ1-2 | TRBD1 | TRBV18 | TGTGCCAGCTCACCAATCAGGGGGGCGCATGGCTACACCTTC | CASSPIRGAHGYTF
. | TRBJ2-1 | . | TRBV28 | TGTGCCAGCAGTTTATCCGGGAACCTAGAAAATGAGCAGTTCTTC | CASSLSGNLENEQFF
many | TRBJ2-1 | . | TRBV28 | TGTGCCAGCAGAGTCGGACAAAGCTCCTACAATGAGCAGTTCTTC | CASRVGQSSYNEQFF
many | TRBJ1-1 | TRBD1 | TRBV5-1 | TGCGCCAGCAGCATGACAGGGGCTGGCACTGAAGCTTTCTTT | CASSMTGAGTEAFF
many | TRBJ1-1 | . | TRBV6-1 | TGTGCCAGCAGTAGGGAAGCAGGGGCGAACACTGAAGCTTTCTTT | CASSREAGANTEAFF
. | TRBJ2-4 | . | TRBV10-2 | TGCGCCAGCAGGGCAGGGTTAGCCAAAAACATTCAGTACTTC | CASRAGLAKNIQYF
few | TRBJ2-7 | . | TRBV9 | TGTGCCAGCAGCGTAGAGGGGCAGGGCGAGCAGTACTTC | CASSVEGQGEQYF
. | TRBJ2-5 | TRBD2 | TRBV5-1 | TGCGCCAGCAGCGGGCTAGCGGGGGGGCGTGAGACCCAGTACTTC | CASSGLAGGRETQYF
few | TRBJ2-4 | . | TRBV5-4 | TGTGCCAGCAGCTTGGGGTCGCGTGGAGCCAAAAACATTCAGTACTTC | CASSLGSRGAKNIQYF
many | TRBJ2-7 | TRBD1 | TRBV2 | TGTGCCAGCAACCCATTGAGGGGACAGGGAGACGAGCAGTACTTC | CASNPLRGQGDEQYF
many | TRBJ2-7 | . | TRBV7-2 | TGTGCCAGCAGCTTAGTCCTGGGACTCGACTACGAGCAGTACTTC | CASSLVLGLDYEQYF
. | TRBJ2-4 | . | TRBV20-1 | TGCAGTGCTAGAGGGGAGGGAGGGGGGGAAAACATTCAGTACTTC | CSARGEGGGENIQYF
many | TRBJ1-1 | . | TRBV5-1 | TGCGCCAGCAGCTTGACGAGCGGGGGTAGGAACACTGAAGCTTTCTTT | CASSLTSGGRNTEAFF
. | TRBJ2-3 | . | TRBV18 | TGTGCCAGCCCACCACTTACCAGGGAAGATACGCAGTATTTT | CASPPLTREDTQYF
many | TRBJ1-2 | TRBD1 | TRBV7-2 | TGTGCCAGCACCAATAGGAGGGGGCTATTTAACTATGGCTACACCTTC | CASTNRRGLFNYGYTF
many | TRBJ2-2 | . | TRBV3-1 | TGTGCCAGCAGCCAAAGGGTCGGGGAGCTGTTTTTT | CASSQRVGELFF
. | TRBJ2-1 | . | TRBV19 | TGTGCCAGTAGATTGGGCAGGAGCTCCTACAATGAGCAGTTCTTC | CASRLGRSSYNEQFF
many | TRBJ1-2 | . | TRBV20-1 | TGCAGTGCCCCTACGGCCCTCTCGAGGGGCTACACCTTC | CSAPTALSRGYTF
many | TRBJ1-1 | . | TRBV5-1 | TGCGCCAGCAGCTTGGTGCTGGGCGGGAACACTGAAGCTTTCTTT | CASSLVLGGNTEAFF
many | TRBJ2-7 | . | TRBV5-1 | TGCGCCAGCAGCTGGGGGGTGGACGAGCAGTACTTC | CASSWGVDEQYF
many | TRBJ2-2 | . | TRBV18 | TGTGCCAGCTCACTAGGACCGAGAATAAACACCGGGGAGCTGTTTTTT | CASSLGPRINTGELFF
many | TRBJ2-5 | TRBD2 | TRBV12-3/TRBV12-4 | TGTGCCAGCAGTTTAGTAGCGGGAGGGCTGGAGACCCAGTACTTC | CASSLVAGGLETQYF
few | TRBJ1-4 | . | TRBV2 | TGTGCCAGCAGTGGGCAGGGGGAAAAACTGTTTTTT | CASSGQGEKLFF
few | TRBJ2-7 | TRBD2 | TRBV7-8 | TGTGCCAGCAGCCTAGGGACTAGCGGGATGAGGTCCTACGAGCAGTACTTC | CASSLGTSGMRSYEQYF
. | TRBJ2-2 | . | TRBV10-3 | TGTGCCATCAGTGAATTGGCCGGGGAGCTGTTTTTT | CAISELAGELFF
many | TRBJ2-7 | TRBD1 | TRBV12-3/TRBV12-4 | TGTGCCAGCAGTTACGGACAGGGCAACTACGAGCAGTACTTC | CASSYGQGNYEQYF
many | TRBJ2-3 | . | TRBV7-2 | TGTGCCAGCAGCTTCATAACAGGTGATACGCAGTATTTT | CASSFITGDTQYF
. | TRBJ2-5 | TRBD2 | TRBV9 | TGTGCCAGCAGCCCAGGGAAGCGGGGGGGCCCTGAGACCCAGTACTTC | CASSPGKRGGPETQYF
. | TRBJ2-3 | . | TRBV12-3/TRBV12-4 | TGTGCCAGCAGTTTAGGGCGTGGAGCTACAGATGCGCAGTATTTT | CASSLGRGATDAQYF
. | TRBJ2-1 | TRBD1 | TRBV4-1 | TGCGCCAGCAGCCCCGATAACTTAGGTAGGCAGGGGGCCAATGAGCAGTTCTTC | CASSPDNLGRQGANEQFF
many | TRBJ1-1 | . | TRBV5-1 | TGCGCCAGCAGCCAGGACGGTATGAACACTGAAGCTTTCTTT | CASSQDGMNTEAFF
. | TRBJ1-2 | TRBD1 | TRBV27 | TGTGCCAGCAGTCCGGGACAGGGTATCTATGGCTACACCTTC | CASSPGQGIYGYTF
many | TRBJ2-1 | . | TRBV11-2 | TGTGCCAGCAGCCGAATTCAAGGGGGGCGGGCGGGATACAATGAGCAGTTCTTC | CASSRIQGGRAGYNEQFF